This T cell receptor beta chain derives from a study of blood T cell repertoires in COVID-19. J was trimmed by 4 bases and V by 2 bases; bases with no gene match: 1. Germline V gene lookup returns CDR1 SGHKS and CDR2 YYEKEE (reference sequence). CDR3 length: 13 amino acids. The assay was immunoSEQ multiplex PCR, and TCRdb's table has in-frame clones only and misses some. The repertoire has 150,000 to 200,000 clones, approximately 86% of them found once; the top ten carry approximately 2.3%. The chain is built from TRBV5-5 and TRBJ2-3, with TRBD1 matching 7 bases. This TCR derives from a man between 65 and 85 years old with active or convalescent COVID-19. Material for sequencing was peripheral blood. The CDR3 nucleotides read TGTGCCAGCAGCTTAGACAGGGCAGATACGCAGTATTTT. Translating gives CASSLDRADTQYF.